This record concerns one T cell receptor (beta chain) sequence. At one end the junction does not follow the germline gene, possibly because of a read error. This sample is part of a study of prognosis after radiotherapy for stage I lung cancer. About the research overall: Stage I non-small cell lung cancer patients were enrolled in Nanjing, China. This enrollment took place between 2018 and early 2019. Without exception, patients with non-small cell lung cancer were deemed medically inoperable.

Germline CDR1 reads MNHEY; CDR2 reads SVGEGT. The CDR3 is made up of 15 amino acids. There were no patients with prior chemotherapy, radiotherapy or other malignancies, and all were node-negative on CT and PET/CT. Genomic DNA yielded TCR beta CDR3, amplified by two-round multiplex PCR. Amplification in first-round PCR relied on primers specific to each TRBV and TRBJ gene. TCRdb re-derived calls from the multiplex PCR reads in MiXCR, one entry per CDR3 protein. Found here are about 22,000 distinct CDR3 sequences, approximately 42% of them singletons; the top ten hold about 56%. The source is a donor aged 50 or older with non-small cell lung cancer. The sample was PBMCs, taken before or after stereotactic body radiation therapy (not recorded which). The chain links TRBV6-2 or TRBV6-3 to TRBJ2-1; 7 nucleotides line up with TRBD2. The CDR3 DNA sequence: TGTGCCAACAGTTCGGGAATAGCGGGCTACAATGAGCAGTTCTTC. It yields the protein CANSSGIAGYNEQFF.